The T cell receptor beta chain under discussion was sequenced for a study of blood T cell repertoires in COVID-19. Study-wide context: There were acute and convalescent COVID-19 samples, and they came from the United States, Italy and Spain. PBMCs, B-cell-depleted T cells, or T cells provided the cDNA or gDNA that made up the material.

Source study methods: Estimates of nucleated cell counts were drawn from the amplification of reference gene primers. Only in-frame clones appear in the TCRdb table, and some are missing; sequencing was by immunoSEQ multiplex PCR. V, J and clone size reflect that table, while D and trimming were determined from the DNA. The table has about 170,000 clones, about 86% seen once. The receptor's source is a man between 65 and 79 years old with active or convalescent COVID-19. Source material: peripheral blood.

This chain's CDR3 is CASSDRGLRASGANVLTF. For the CDR3, the DNA is TGTGCCAGTAGTGATAGGGGTCTCCGAGCCTCTGGGGCCAACGTCCTGACTTTC. The J gene is TRBJ2-6, the V gene TRBV19, with a tentative D call TRBD1 (5 bases). V shed 5 bases and J shed 0 bases, with 17 bases lying between them. The V gene's germline CDR1 is LNHDA and CDR2 SQIVND (reference sequence). This CDR3 has 18 amino acids.